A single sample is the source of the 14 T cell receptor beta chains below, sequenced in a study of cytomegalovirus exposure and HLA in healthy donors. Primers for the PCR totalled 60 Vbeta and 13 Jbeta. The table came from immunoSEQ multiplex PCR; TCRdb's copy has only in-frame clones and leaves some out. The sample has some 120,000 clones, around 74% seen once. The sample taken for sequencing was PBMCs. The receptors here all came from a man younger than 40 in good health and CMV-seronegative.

DNA for the CDR3: TGTGCCAGCAGGCCCCGGGACAGACCTAACTATGGCTACACCTTC. Translation: CASRPRDRPNYGYTF. J is TRBJ1-2 and V is TRBV28, with TRBD1 matching over 7 bases. The CDR3 sequence is 15 residues long. Germline loops: CDR1 MDHEN, CDR2 SYDVKM. After removal of 6 bases from V and 0 bases from J, the junction contained 7 bases not matched to a gene.

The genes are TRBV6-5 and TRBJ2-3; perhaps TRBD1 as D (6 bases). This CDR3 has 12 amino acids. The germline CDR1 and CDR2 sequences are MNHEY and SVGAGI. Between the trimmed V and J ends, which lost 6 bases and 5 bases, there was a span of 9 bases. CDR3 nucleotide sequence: TGTGCCAGCAGAACCAGGGGAGATACGCAGTATTTT. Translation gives CASRTRGDTQYF.

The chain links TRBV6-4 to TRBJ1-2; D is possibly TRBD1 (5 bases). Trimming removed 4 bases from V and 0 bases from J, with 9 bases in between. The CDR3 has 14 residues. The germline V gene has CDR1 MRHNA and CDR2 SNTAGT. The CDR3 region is CASSAGGANYGYTF. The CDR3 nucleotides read TGTGCCAGCAGTGCGGGGGGAGCTAACTATGGCTACACCTTC.

In DNA form, the CDR3 reads TGTGCCAGCAGCTTAGAAGGGGAAGGGGGCTACACCTTC. It translates to CASSLEGEGGYTF. This chain joins TRBV7-2 and TRBJ1-2; TRBD1 might be the D (5 bases). The germline gives CDR1 SGHTA, CDR2 FQGNSA. The CDR3 runs to 13 residues. The V and J ends lost 1 base and 8 bases respectively, with 11 bases between them.

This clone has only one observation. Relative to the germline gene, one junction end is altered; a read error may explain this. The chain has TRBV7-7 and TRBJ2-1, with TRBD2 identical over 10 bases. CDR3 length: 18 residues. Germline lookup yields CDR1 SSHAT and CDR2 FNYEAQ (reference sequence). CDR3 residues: CASSLAVSSGGAYNEQFF. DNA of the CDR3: TGTGCTAGCAGCTTAGCAGTTTCGAGCGGGGGGGCCTACAATGAGCAGTTCTTC.

As DNA, the CDR3 is TGCGCCAGCAGCTACCTCCGGGAGACAAGCACCGGGGAGCTGTTTTTT. Its translation: CASSYLRETSTGELFF. V and J are TRBV5-1 and TRBJ2-2, with TRBD2 as a possible D gene (6 bases). V was shortened by 3 bases and J by 4 bases, with 16 bases between the two germline ends. Germline CDR1 is SGHRS and CDR2 is YFSETQ. The CDR3 runs to 16 residues.

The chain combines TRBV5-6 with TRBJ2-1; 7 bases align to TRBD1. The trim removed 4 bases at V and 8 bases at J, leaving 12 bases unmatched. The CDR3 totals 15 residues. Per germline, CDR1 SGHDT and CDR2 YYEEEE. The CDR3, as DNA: TGTGCCAGCAGCACACTAACAGGGGCCAGGGATGAGCAGTTCTTC. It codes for CASSTLTGARDEQFF.

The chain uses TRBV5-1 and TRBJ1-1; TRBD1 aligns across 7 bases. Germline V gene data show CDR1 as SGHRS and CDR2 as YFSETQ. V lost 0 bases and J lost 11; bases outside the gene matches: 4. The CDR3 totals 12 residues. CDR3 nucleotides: TGCGCCAGCAGCTTGGGTCAGGGGGGTGCTTTCTTT. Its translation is CASSLGQGGAFF.

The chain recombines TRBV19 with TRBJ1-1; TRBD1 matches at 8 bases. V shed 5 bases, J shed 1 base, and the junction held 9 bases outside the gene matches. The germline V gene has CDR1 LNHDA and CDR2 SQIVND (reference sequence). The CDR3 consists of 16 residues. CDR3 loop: CASSRPGTGTNTEAFF. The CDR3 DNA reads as TGTGCCAGTAGTCGTCCCGGGACAGGTACGAACACTGAAGCTTTCTTT.

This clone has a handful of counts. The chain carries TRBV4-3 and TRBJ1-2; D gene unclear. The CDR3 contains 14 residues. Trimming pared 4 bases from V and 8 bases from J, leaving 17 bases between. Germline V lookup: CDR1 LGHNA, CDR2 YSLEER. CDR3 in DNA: TGCGCCAGCAGCCCTGAGGCGGGGTTTTCCGGCTACACCTTC. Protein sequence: CASSPEAGFSGYTF.

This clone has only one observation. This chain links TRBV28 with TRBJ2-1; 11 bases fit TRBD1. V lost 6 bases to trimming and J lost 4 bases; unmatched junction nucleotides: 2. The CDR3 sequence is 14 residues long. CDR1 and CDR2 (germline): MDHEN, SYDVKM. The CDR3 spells CASRGTGGYNEQFF. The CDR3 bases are TGTGCCAGCAGGGGGACAGGGGGTTACAATGAGCAGTTCTTC.

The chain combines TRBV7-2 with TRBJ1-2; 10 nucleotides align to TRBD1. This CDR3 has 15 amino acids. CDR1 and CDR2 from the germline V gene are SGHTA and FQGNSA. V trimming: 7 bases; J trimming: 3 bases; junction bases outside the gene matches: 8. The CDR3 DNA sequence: TGTGCCAGCAAGTGGGACAGGGGTCGTCACTATGGCTACACCTTC. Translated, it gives CASKWDRGRHYGYTF.

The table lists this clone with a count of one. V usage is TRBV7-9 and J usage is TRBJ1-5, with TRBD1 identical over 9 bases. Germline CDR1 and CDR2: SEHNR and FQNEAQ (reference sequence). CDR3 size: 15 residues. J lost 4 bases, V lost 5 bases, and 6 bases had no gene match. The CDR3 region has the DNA TGTGCCAGCAGCCTTGGTGACAGGGGGAATCAGCCCCAGCATTTT. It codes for CASSLGDRGNQPQHF.

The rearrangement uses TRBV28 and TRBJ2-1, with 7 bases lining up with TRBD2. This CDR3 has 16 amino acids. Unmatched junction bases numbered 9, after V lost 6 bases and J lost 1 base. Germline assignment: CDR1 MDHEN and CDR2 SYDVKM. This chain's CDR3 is CASSSPRAGSYNEQFF. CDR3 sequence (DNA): TGTGCCAGCAGCTCTCCCAGAGCGGGATCCTACAATGAGCAGTTCTTC.